This entry describes one T cell receptor beta chain. Germline V gene lookup returns CDR1 SGDLS and CDR2 YYNGEE. The CDR3 has 15 amino acids. Trimming cost V 4 bases and J 7 bases; bases outside gene matches: 10. This sample is drawn from a study of blood T cell repertoires in COVID-19. Method: immunoSEQ multiplex PCR; TCRdb's copy keeps in-frame clones and lacks some. The data contain 87,000 or so clones, about 80% of them seen just once; the ten biggest clones take up more than 2%. Sequencing input: peripheral blood. The chain uses TRBV9 and TRBJ1-4; 7 nucleotides agree with TRBD1. This sequence originates from a woman in her 70s with acute or convalescent COVID-19. The CDR3 reads CASSMRQGEFEKLFF. The CDR3 nucleotides are TGTGCCAGCAGCATGAGACAGGGCGAATTTGAAAAACTGTTTTTT.